This T cell receptor beta chain was found in a study of blood T cell repertoires in COVID-19. Authors' analysis steps: Amplified reference gene primers provided the basis for estimating nucleated cell counts. Sequencing was performed with immunoSEQ multiplex PCR; in TCRdb, only in-frame clones are kept and a portion is missing. The DNA was the basis for D and trimming; V, J and clone size are from that table. The data hold more than 250,000 clones, with around 86% observed a single time. Unmatched junction bases numbered 2, after V lost 1 base and J lost 4 bases. Germline V CDR1 and CDR2: LNHNV, YYDKDF (reference sequence). The CDR3 sequence is 15 residues long.

The sequence came from a man in his fifties or sixties with active or convalescent COVID-19. The rearrangement links TRBV15 to TRBJ1-1; 11 positions match TRBD1. Sequencing was carried out using peripheral blood. CDR3 bases: TGTGCCACCAGCAGAGGGACAGGGGGCCTCACTGAAGCTTTCTTT. This codes for CATSRGTGGLTEAFF.